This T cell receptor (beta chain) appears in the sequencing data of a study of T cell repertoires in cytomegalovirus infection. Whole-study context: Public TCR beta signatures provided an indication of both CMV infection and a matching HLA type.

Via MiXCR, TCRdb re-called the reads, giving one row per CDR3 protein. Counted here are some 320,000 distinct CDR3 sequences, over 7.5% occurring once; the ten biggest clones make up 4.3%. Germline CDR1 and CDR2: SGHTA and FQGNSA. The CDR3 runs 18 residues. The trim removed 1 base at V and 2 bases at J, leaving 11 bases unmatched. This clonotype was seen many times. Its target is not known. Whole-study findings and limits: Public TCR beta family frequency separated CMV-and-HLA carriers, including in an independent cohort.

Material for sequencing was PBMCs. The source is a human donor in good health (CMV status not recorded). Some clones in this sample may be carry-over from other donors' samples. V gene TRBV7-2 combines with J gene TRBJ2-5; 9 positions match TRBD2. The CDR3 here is CASSLEVLLAGIQETQYF. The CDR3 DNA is TGTGCCAGCAGCTTAGAGGTTCTGCTAGCGGGGATTCAAGAGACCCAGTACTTC.